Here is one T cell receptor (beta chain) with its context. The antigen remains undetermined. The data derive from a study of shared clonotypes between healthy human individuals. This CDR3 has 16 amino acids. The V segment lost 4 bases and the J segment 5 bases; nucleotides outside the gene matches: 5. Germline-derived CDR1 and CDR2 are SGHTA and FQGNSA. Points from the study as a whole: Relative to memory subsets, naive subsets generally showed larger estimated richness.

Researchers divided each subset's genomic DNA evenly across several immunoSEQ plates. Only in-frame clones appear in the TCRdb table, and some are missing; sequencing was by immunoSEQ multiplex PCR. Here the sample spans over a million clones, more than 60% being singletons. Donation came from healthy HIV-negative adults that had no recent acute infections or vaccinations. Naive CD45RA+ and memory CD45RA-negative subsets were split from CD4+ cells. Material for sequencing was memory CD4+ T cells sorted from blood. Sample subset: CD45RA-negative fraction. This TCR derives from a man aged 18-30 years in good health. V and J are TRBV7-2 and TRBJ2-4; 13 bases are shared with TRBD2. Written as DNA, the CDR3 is TGTGCCAGCAGCTCAGAACTAGCGGGAGGGCAAAACATTCAGTACTTC. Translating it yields CASSSELAGGQNIQYF.